The sequence of this TCR beta chain was determined in a study of beta chain features in type 1 diabetes. Notes on the study in general: A moderate, significant TCRB CDR3 shortening appeared in type 1 diabetes across four CD4+ subsets.

The authors reverse transcribed all of the isolated RNA, so sequencing captured expressed TCRB transcripts. Clones were read by immunoSEQ multiplex PCR, and TCRdb kept only the in-frame ones, dropping some. This table holds a few hundred thousand clones, roughly 12% found once. Germline CDR1 is SGHRS and CDR2 is YFSETQ. The CDR3 consists of 14 residues. Unmatched junction bases numbered 6, after V lost 4 bases and J lost 7 bases. This clone was recorded a few times. Its target is not known. Sequenced input: naive CD4+ T cells from blood. The receptor was derived from a woman under 30 with type 1 diabetes. V usage is TRBV5-1 and J usage is TRBJ2-1; the match to TRBD1 covers 9 bases. Written as DNA, the CDR3 is TGCGCCAGCAGCCAACAGGGGGCTAGAAATGAGCAGTTCTTC. It yields the protein CASSQQGARNEQFF.